The 8 T cell receptor beta chains presented below share a single source sample, sequenced in a study of kidney transplant recipient with SARS-CoV-2 infection. Each CDR3 protein is one row after TCRdb ran MiXCR on the reads. The data show roughly 230,000 distinct CDR3 sequences, 29% seen once. Material: a blood sample, obtained at baseline and on roughly day 120 from a kidney transplant recipient. The receptors shown here come from a male patient between 25 and 39 years old who had COVID-19 and was a kidney transplant recipient. The T cells may come from the graft donor.

This clonotype was found a few times. This sequence joins TRBV3-1 and TRBJ2-5, with TRBD2 matching 10 bases. V lost 4 bases and J lost 1; bases outside the gene matches: 6. The germline V gene has CDR1 LGHDT and CDR2 YNNKEL (reference sequence). This CDR3 comprises 16 residues. The CDR3 loop is CASSRPTSGFQETQYF. In DNA, the CDR3 is TGTGCCAGCAGCCGCCCGACTAGCGGGTTCCAAGAGACCCAGTACTTC.

On this clonotype: A much bigger clone sits one base away, suggesting this may be a read error. V gene TRBV6-6 combines with J gene TRBJ1-2; D is possibly TRBD1 (5 bases). Germline-derived CDR1 and CDR2 are MNHNY and SVGAGI (reference sequence). The length of the CDR3 is 17 residues. The CDR3 loop is CASSRDWECRKTYGCTF. The CDR3 coding sequence is TGTGCCAGCAGTCGGGACTGGGAATGTAGAAAGACCTATGGCTGCACCTTC.

At least ten counts were recorded for this clonotype. The chain has TRBV6-5 and TRBJ1-2; 9 bases line up with TRBD1. The CDR3 has 14 residues. Germline values: CDR1 MNHEY, CDR2 SVGAGI. V lost 8 bases to trimming and J lost 7 bases; unmatched junction nucleotides: 11. The CDR3 reads CASQAATGGSGYTF. CDR3 coding DNA: TGTGCCAGCCAAGCCGCCACAGGGGGCAGTGGCTACACCTTC.

This clonotype showed up just a few times. The V call is TRBV19, the J call TRBJ2-3; 8 nucleotides agree with TRBD2. J gave up 0 bases and V 5 bases, and 10 bases lay outside the gene matches. Germline CDR1 is LNHDA and CDR2 is SQIVND (reference sequence). The CDR3 covers 17 residues. CDR3 DNA: TGTGCCAGTAGTCGCAGACTAGCGCCGACTAGCACAGATACGCAGTATTTT. Translated, it gives CASSRRLAPTSTDTQYF.

V is TRBV7-9 and J is TRBJ2-7, with 7 nucleotides matching TRBD2. V gave up 5 bases and J gave up 2 bases; unmatched junction bases: 9. This CDR3 spans 15 amino acids. Germline CDR1 SEHNR, CDR2 FQNEAQ (reference sequence). The CDR3 sequence: CASSRLSRGAYEQYF. CDR3 in DNA: TGTGCCAGCAGCCGCCTTTCTCGGGGGGCCTACGAGCAGTACTTC.

In its sample, this clonotype was seen many times. The CDR3 protein is CASSQPCSMRKTYGYTF. CDR3 DNA sequence: TGTGCCAGCAGTCAGCCTTGCTCTATGCGAAAGACCTATGGCTACACCTTC. V and J are TRBV6-5 and TRBJ1-2; no clear D gene. Germline CDR1 is MNHEY and CDR2 is SVGAGI. With 5 bases removed from V and 4 bases from J, the gap between germline ends came to 23 bases. The CDR3 has 17 amino acids.

This clonotype occurred many times. The chain recombines TRBV20-1 with TRBJ2-2, with D possibly TRBD2 on 6 matching bases. CDR1 is DFQATT, CDR2 SNEGSKA, per germline (reference sequence). The V and J ends lost 6 bases and 0 bases respectively, with 17 bases between them. This CDR3 is built from 16 residues. DNA for the CDR3: TGCAGTGCCAAGAGCGGGCGCGGCGCGAACACCGGGGAGCTGTTTTTT. Translation: CSAKSGRGANTGELFF.

In this sample, this clonotype turned up many times. The chain combines TRBV5-6 with TRBJ1-6; no definite D call. V was clipped by 0 bases and J by 6 bases, with 4 bases between them. Germline lookup yields CDR1 SGHDT and CDR2 YYEEEE. CDR3 length equals 13 residues. DNA of the CDR3: TGTGCCAGCAGCTTGGGTGGTAATTCACCCCTCCACTTT. Its translation is CASSLGGNSPLHF.